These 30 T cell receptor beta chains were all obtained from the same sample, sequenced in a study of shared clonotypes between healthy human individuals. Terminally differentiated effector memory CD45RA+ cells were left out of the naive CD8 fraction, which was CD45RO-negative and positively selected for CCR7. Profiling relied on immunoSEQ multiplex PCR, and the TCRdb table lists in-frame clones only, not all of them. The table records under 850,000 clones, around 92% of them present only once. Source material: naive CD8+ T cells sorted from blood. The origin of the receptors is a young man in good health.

CDR3 coding DNA: TGCGCCAGCAGCCAACAGGGAAACTACGAGCAGTACTTC. Its translation: CASSQQGNYEQYF. The chain is built from TRBV4-3 and TRBJ2-7, with a weak D call TRBD1 (5 bases). CDR3 length: 13 amino acids. Germline V CDR1 and CDR2: LGHNA, YSLEER. Trimming removed 2 bases at V and 3 bases at J, with 8 bases between.

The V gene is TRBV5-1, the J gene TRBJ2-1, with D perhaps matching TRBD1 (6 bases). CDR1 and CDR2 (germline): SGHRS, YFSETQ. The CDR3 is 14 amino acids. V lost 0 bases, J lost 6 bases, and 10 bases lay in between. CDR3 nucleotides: TGCGCCAGCAGCTTGGATGGGACATTCAATGAGCAGTTCTTC. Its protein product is CASSLDGTFNEQFF.

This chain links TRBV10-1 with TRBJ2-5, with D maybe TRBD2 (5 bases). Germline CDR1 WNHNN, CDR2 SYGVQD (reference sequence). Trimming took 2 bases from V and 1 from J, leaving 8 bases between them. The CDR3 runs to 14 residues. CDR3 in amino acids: CASSEKGVQETQYF. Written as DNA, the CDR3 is TGCGCCAGCAGTGAGAAGGGAGTCCAAGAGACCCAGTACTTC.

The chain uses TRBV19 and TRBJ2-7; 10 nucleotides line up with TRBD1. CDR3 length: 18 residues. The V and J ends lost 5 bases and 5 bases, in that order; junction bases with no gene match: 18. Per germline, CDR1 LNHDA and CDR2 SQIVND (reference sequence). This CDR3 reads CASSPFRGAGTGDHEQYF. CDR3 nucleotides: TGTGCCAGTAGTCCATTTAGGGGGGCCGGGACAGGGGATCACGAGCAGTACTTC.

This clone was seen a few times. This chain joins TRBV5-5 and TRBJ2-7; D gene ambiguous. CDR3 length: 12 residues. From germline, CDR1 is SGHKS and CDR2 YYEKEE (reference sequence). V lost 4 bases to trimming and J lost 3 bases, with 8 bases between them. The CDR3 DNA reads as TGTGCCAGCAGCAGGGAAGACTACGAGCAGTACTTC. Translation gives CASSREDYEQYF. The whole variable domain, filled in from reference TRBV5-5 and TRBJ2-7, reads DAGVTQSPTHLIKTRGQQVTLRCSPISGHKSVSWYQQVLGQGPQFIFQYYEKEERGRGNFPDRFSARQFPNYSSELNVNALLLGDSALYLCASSREDYEQYFGPGTRLTVT.

The CDR3 spells CASSMPSRDKGADTQYF. The DNA for the CDR3 is TGTGCCAGTAGTATGCCTTCCCGGGACAAAGGCGCAGATACGCAGTATTTT. This chain links TRBV19 with TRBJ2-3; D may be TRBD1 (6 bases). The CDR3 totals 17 residues. Germline V gene lookup returns CDR1 LNHDA and CDR2 SQIVND (reference sequence). The ends were cut back, 3 bases at V and 4 bases at J, with 20 bases in the middle.

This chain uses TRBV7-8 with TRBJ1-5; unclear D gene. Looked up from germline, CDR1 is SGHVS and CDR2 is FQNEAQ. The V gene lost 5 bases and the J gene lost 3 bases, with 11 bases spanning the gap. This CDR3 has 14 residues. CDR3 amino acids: CASSDRPYNQPQHF. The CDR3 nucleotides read TGTGCCAGCAGCGATAGGCCCTACAATCAGCCCCAGCATTTT.

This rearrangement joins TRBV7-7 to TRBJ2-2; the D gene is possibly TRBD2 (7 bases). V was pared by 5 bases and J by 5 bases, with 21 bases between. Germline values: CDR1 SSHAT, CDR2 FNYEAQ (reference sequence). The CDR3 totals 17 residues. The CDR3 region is CASSPFQGGGVTGELFF. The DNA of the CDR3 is TGTGCCAGCAGCCCGTTTCAAGGGGGAGGGGTAACCGGGGAGCTGTTTTTT.

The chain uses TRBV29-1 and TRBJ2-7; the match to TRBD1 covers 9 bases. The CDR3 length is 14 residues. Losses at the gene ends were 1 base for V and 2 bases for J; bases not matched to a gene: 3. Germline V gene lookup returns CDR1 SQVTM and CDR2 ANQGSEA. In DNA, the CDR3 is TGCAGCGTTGAAGGACAGGGGGAACCCTACGAGCAGTACTTC. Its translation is CSVEGQGEPYEQYF.

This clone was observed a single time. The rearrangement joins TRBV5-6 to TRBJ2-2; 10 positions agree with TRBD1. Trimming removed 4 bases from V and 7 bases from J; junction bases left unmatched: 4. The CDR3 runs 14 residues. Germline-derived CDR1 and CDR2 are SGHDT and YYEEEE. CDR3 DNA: TGTGCCAGCAGCCGACAGGGGGCGGGCGGGGAGCTGTTTTTT. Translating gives CASSRQGAGGELFF.

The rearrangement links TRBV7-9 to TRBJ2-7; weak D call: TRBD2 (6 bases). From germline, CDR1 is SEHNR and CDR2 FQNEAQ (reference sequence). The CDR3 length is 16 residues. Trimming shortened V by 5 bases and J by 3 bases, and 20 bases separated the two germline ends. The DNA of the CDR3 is TGTGCCAGCAGCCGCGTGGGAGGAGGACGAGACTACGAGCAGTACTTC. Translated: CASSRVGGGRDYEQYF.

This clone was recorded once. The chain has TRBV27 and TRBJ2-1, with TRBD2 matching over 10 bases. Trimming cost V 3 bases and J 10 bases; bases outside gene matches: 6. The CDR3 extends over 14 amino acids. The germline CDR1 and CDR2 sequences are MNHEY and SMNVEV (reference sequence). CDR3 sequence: CASSFLAGDGEQFF. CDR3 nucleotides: TGTGCCAGCAGTTTTCTAGCGGGAGATGGAGAGCAGTTCTTC.

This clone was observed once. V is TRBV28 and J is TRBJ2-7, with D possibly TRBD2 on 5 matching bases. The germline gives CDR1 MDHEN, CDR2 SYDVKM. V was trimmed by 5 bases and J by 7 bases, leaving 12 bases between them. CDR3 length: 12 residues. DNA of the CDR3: TGTGCCAGCAGTGCAAGCCGGGAAGAGCAGTACTTC. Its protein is CASSASREEQYF.

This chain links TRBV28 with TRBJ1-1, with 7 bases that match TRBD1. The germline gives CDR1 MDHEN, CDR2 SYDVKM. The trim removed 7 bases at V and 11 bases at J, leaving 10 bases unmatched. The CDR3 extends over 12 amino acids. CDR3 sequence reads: CASTGTAYTAFF. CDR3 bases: TGTGCCAGCACCGGGACAGCTTACACGGCTTTCTTT.

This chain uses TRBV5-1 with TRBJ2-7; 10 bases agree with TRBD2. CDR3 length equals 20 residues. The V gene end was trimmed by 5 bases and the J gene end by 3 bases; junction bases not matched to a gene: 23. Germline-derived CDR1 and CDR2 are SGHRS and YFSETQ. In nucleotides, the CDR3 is TGCGCCAGCAGTTTTGGACAGGAAGCCTGGACTAGCGGAGTTAGCTACGAGCAGTACTTC. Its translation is CASSFGQEAWTSGVSYEQYF.

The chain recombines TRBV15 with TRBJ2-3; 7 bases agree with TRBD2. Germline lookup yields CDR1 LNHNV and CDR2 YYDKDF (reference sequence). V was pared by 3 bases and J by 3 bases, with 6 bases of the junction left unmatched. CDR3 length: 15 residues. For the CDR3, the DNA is TGTGCCACCAGCAGTGGCGGGAGTGGTACAGATACGCAGTATTTT. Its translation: CATSSGGSGTDTQYF.

The CDR3 nucleotides are TGTGCCAGCAGTCCAATACCCCCTCTCCGCAATGAGCAGTTCTTC. This codes for CASSPIPPLRNEQFF. The chain carries TRBV9 and TRBJ2-1; D is unclear. The CDR3 covers 15 residues. V lost 5 bases and J lost 6, with 18 bases in between. Looked up from germline, CDR1 is SGDLS and CDR2 is YYNGEE.

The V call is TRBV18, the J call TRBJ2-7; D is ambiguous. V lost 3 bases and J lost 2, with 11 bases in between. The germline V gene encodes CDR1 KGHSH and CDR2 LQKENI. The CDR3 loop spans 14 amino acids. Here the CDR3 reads CASSPRDQAYEQYF. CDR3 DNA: TGTGCCAGCTCACCTCGCGACCAAGCCTACGAGCAGTACTTC.

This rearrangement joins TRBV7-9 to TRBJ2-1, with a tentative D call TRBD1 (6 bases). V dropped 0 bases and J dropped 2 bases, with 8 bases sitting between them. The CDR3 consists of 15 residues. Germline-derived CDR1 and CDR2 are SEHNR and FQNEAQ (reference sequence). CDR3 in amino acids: CASSLARGTYNEQFF. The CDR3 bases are TGTGCCAGCAGCTTAGCCAGGGGAACCTACAATGAGCAGTTCTTC. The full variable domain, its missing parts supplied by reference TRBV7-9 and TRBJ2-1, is DTGVSQNPRHKITKRGQNVTFRCDPISEHNRLYWYRQTLGQGPEFLTYFQNEAQLEKSRLLSDRFSAERPKGSFSTLEIQRTEQGDSAMYLCASSLARGTYNEQFFGPGTRLTVL.

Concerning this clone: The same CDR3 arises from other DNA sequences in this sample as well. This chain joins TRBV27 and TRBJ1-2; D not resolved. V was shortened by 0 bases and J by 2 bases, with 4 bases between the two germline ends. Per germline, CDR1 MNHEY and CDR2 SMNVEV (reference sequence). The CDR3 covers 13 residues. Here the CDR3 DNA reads TGTGCCAGCAGTTTATCAGCGAACTATGGCTACACCTTC. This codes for CASSLSANYGYTF.

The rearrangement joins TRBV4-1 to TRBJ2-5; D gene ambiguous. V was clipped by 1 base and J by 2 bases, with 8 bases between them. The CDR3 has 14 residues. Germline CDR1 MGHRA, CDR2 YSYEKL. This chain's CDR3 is CASSQVRNQETQYF. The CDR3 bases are TGCGCCAGCAGCCAAGTAAGGAATCAAGAGACCCAGTACTTC.

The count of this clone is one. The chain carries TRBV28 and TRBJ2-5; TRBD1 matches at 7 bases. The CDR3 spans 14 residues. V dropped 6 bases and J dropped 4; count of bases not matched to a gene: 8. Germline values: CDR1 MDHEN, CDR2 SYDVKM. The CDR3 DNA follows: TGTGCCAGCAGCGACTGGGCAGGGGGAGAGACCCAGTACTTC. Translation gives CASSDWAGGETQYF.

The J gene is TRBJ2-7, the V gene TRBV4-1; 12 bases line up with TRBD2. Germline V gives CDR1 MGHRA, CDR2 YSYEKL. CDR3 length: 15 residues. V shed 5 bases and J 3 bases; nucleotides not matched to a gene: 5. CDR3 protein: CASSKTSGSLYEQYF. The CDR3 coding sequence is TGCGCCAGCAGCAAGACTAGCGGGAGTCTCTACGAGCAGTACTTC.

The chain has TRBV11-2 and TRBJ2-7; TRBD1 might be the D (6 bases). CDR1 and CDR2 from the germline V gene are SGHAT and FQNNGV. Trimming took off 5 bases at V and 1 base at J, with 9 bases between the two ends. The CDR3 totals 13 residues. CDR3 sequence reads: CASSGQRSYEQYF. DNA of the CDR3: TGTGCCAGCAGCGGACAGCGTTCCTACGAGCAGTACTTC.

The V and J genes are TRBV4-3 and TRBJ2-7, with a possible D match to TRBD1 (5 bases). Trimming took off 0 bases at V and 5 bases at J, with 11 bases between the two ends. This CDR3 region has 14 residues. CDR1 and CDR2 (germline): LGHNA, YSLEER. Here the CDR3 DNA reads TGCGCCAGCAGCCAAGATCTCGGCAGGGACGAGCAGTACTTC. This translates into CASSQDLGRDEQYF.

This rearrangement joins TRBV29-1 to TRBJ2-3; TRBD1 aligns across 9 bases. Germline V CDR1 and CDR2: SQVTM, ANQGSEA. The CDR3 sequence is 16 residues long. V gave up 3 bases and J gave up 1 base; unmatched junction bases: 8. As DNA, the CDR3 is TGCAGCGTTGAGGGGACAGGGAAGTTTGGCACAGATACGCAGTATTTT. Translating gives CSVEGTGKFGTDTQYF.

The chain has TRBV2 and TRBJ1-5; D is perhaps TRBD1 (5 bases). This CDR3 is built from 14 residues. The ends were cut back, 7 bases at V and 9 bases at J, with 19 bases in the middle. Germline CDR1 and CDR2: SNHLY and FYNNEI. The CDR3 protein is CASKEVGTVRPQHF. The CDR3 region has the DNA TGTGCCAGCAAGGAGGTGGGGACGGTAAGGCCCCAGCATTTT.

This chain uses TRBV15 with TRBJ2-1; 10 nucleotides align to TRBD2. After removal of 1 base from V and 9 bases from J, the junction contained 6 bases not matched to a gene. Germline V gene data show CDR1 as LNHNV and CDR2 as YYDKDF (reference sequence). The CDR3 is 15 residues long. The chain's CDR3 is CATSRGLAGVGEQFF. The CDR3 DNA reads TGTGCCACCAGCAGAGGGCTAGCGGGAGTCGGTGAGCAGTTCTTC.

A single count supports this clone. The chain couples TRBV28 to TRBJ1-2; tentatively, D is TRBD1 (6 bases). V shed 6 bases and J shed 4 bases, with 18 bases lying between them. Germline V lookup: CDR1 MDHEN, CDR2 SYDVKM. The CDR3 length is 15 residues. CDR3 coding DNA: TGTGCCAGCAGACAATACAGGGCCTTAGCCTATGGCTACACCTTC. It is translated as CASRQYRALAYGYTF.

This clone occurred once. This CDR3 is CASREEYTGELFF. The DNA of the CDR3 is TGTGCCAGCAGAGAGGAATACACCGGGGAGCTGTTTTTT. V gene TRBV19 combines with J gene TRBJ2-2, with D hard to call. The CDR3 totals 13 residues. The germline V and J ends were trimmed by 9 bases and 3 bases, with 11 bases remaining between them. In germline, CDR1 is LNHDA, CDR2 SQIVND (reference sequence). The variable domain in full, completed from reference TRBV19 and TRBJ2-2, reads DGGITQSPKYLFRKEGQNVTLSCEQNLNHDAMYWYRQDPGQGLRLIYYSQIVNDFQKGDIAEGYSVSREKKESFPLTVTSAQKNPTAFYLCASREEYTGELFFGEGSRLTVL.